This T cell receptor (beta chain) was sequenced during a study of shared clonotypes between healthy human individuals. Study overall: Serving as donors were two women and three men, whose ages spanned 18 to 49. Overall study results and limits: The small donor group covered limited genetic and exposure diversity. Among donors, clonotype sharing was expected to be affected by sequencing depth.

Measured with immunoSEQ multiplex PCR; TCRdb has only the in-frame clones, and not every one. The data contain under 600,000 clones, roughly 72% of them singletons. Donors comprised only Caucasian adults living in Nashville, Tennessee. This CDR3 spans 13 amino acids. V lost 4 bases and J lost 4, with 10 bases in between. Germline values: CDR1 LNHDA, CDR2 SQIVND (reference sequence). There are a few counts of this clone. The antigen is undetermined. The sample was PBMCs. The source is a woman in her thirties or forties in good health. Some clones in this sample may be carry-over from other donors' samples. V is TRBV19 and J is TRBJ1-1, with no clear D. The CDR3 DNA is TGTGCCAGTAGTACCCGAATGCGCACTGAAGCTTTCTTT. It is translated as CASSTRMRTEAFF. Filled out from reference TRBV19 and TRBJ1-1, the complete variable domain reads DGGITQSPKYLFRKEGQNVTLSCEQNLNHDAMYWYRQDPGQGLRLIYYSQIVNDFQKGDIAEGYSVSREKKESFPLTVTSAQKNPTAFYLCASSTRMRTEAFFGQGTRLTVV.